The T cell receptor beta chain described here comes from a study of blood T cell repertoires in COVID-19. Study overall: T cells, B-cell-depleted T cells, or PBMCs provided the cDNA or gDNA that served as material.

The table came from immunoSEQ multiplex PCR; TCRdb's copy has only in-frame clones and leaves some out. The table records around 130,000 clones, 65% to 90% of them present only once. Cohorts were assigned according to the clinical history that participants reported. CDR3 size: 16 residues. Germline V lookup: CDR1 GTSNPN, CDR2 SVGIG (reference sequence). Trimming stripped 2 bases from V and 7 bases from J, with 23 bases between. The receptor's source is a woman aged 50 to 60 who had recovered from COVID-19. The chain combines TRBV30 with TRBJ1-2; D is perhaps TRBD1 (5 bases). The specimen was PBMCs or T cells enriched from blood (not recorded which). The CDR3 nucleotides are TGTGCCTGGAGTTTCCCAGACCGGGACTCGGTTCGTGGCTACACCTTC. Translating gives CAWSFPDRDSVRGYTF.